This T cell receptor (beta chain) was observed in a study of blood T cell repertoires in COVID-19. The V end was cut by 4 bases, the J end by 5 bases, with 17 bases between. The CDR3 is made up of 15 amino acids. Germline V gives CDR1 MDHEN, CDR2 SYDVKM. Profiled with immunoSEQ multiplex PCR; TCRdb holds only in-frame clones, not every one. The sample shows a few hundred thousand clones, 88% of them seen only once. Sequencing was done on a sample of PBMCs or T cells enriched from blood (not recorded which). This sequence joins TRBV28 and TRBJ1-1; possible D gene TRBD1, 5 bases. The clonotype originates from a woman aged 60-70 years in a cohort exposed to, infected with or recovered from COVID-19 (not recorded which). The CDR3 nucleotides are TGTGCCAGCAGTTATTCAAGGGGCGGGGGTACTGAAGCTTTCTTT. Amino acid sequence: CASSYSRGGGTEAFF. Using reference TRBV28 and TRBJ1-1 for the parts outside the CDR3, the full variable domain is DVKVTQSSRYLVKRTGEKVFLECVQDMDHENMFWYRQDPGLGLRLIYFSYDVKMKEKGDIPEGYSVSREKKERFSLILESASTNQTSMYLCASSYSRGGGTEAFFGQGTRLTVV.